The 25 T cell receptor beta chains below were found in one sample sequenced in a study of neurological immune-mediated disorders. TCRdb called the 5' RACE reads again in MiXCR, with one record for every CDR3 protein. The data hold around 25,000 distinct CDR3 sequences, with 13% observed a single time. The source material was PBMCs. These TCRs come from a woman aged 60-75 years with HTLV-1-associated myelopathy (HAM/TSP).

In its sample, this clonotype was seen many times. This chain uses TRBV5-4 with TRBJ2-5; D ambiguous. CDR3 length equals 13 residues. Germline lookup yields CDR1 SGHNT and CDR2 YYREEE (reference sequence). Between the trimmed V and J ends, which lost 2 bases and 4 bases, there was a span of 9 bases. The chain's CDR3 is CASSFSVSETQYF. Here the CDR3 DNA reads TGTGCCAGCAGCTTCTCCGTATCAGAGACCCAGTACTTC.

The sample holds many counts of this clonotype. The chain couples TRBV29-1 to TRBJ2-2; D could derive from TRBD1 or TRBD2 (5 bases each). The CDR3 contains 14 residues. CDR1 is SQVTM and CDR2 is ANQGSEA in the germline V gene. The CDR3 DNA follows: TGCAGTGCCGGGGACCGGTCGGACACCGGGGAGCTGTTTTTT. Encoded protein: CSAGDRSDTGELFF.

The rearrangement uses TRBV7-2 and TRBJ2-3; 13 bases match TRBD2. The germline V gene encodes CDR1 SGHTA and CDR2 FQGNSA. CDR3 size: 14 residues. V shed 6 bases, J shed 11 bases, and the junction held 8 bases outside the gene matches. The CDR3 DNA reads as TGTGCCAGCAGTCTGTTACTAGCGGGGGGGCAGCAGTATTTT. Encoded protein: CASSLLLAGGQQYF. Full variable domain (rest looked up from reference TRBV7-2 and TRBJ2-3): GAGVSQSPSNKVTEKGKDVELRCDPISGHTALYWYRQSLGQGLEFLIYFQGNSAPDKSGLPSDRFSAERTGGSVSTLTIQRTQQEDSAVYLCASSLLLAGGQQYFGPGTRLTVL.

This clonotype was counted ten times or more. The CDR3 DNA reads TGTGCCAGCAGCTCGACAGGGGCTCATCAGCCCCAGCATTTT. Encoded protein: CASSSTGAHQPQHF. This chain links TRBV7-2 with TRBJ1-5; 8 bases are shared with TRBD1. Germline V gives CDR1 SGHTA, CDR2 FQGNSA. J gave up 5 bases and V 4 bases, and 4 bases lay outside the gene matches. The CDR3 totals 14 residues.

This clonotype showed up many times. J is TRBJ2-1 and V is TRBV7-2; D possibly matches TRBD1 or TRBD2 (5 bases each). CDR3 length equals 14 residues. Germline V lookup: CDR1 SGHTA, CDR2 FQGNSA. The germline V and J ends were trimmed by 3 bases and 4 bases, with 10 bases remaining between them. CDR3 in DNA: TGTGCCAGCAGCTTTAGGGACCCGTACAATGAGCAGTTCTTC. Protein sequence: CASSFRDPYNEQFF.

In its sample, this clonotype was seen many times. J is TRBJ2-5 and V is TRBV5-1, with TRBD2 identical over 11 bases. Losses at the gene ends were 0 bases for V and 8 bases for J; bases not matched to a gene: 6. CDR1 and CDR2 (germline): SGHRS, YFSETQ. This CDR3 contains 15 residues. CDR3 bases: TGCGCCAGCAGCTTGGTACTAGCGGGGGAATTCACCCAGTACTTC. This encodes CASSLVLAGEFTQYF.

This clonotype was seen ten or more times. This chain uses TRBV7-7 with TRBJ2-2, with no clear D. This CDR3 has 14 residues. Looked up from germline, CDR1 is SSHAT and CDR2 is FNYEAQ (reference sequence). V lost 5 bases, J lost 0 bases, and 7 bases lay in between. Written as DNA, the CDR3 is TGTGCCAGCAGCACCCAATCGAACACCGGGGAGCTGTTTTTT. It translates to CASSTQSNTGELFF.

This clonotype was counted ten times or more. The chain employs TRBV24-1 and TRBJ2-3; D is uncertain. The germline CDR1 and CDR2 sequences are KGHDR and SFDVKD. The CDR3 covers 15 residues. Trimming cost V 4 bases and J 4 bases, with 14 bases left between them. The CDR3 loop is CATSDLKGPPDTQYF. The CDR3 nucleotides are TGTGCCACCAGTGACCTCAAAGGGCCGCCAGATACGCAGTATTTT.

There are many counts of this clonotype. The chain recombines TRBV3-1 with TRBJ2-1, with D hard to call. The V end lost 0 bases, the J end lost 5 bases, and 8 bases lay between the germline ends. Germline V gene data show CDR1 as LGHDT and CDR2 as YNNKEL (reference sequence). The CDR3 is 14 residues long. The CDR3 sequence: CASSQDRVNNEQFF. The CDR3 DNA reads as TGTGCCAGCAGCCAAGATCGGGTAAACAATGAGCAGTTCTTC.

In this sample, this clonotype turned up many times. An end of the junction differs from the germline gene, which may be a read error. The chain combines TRBV20-1 with TRBJ1-2; the D gene is possibly TRBD1 (5 bases). CDR3 size: 11 residues. Germline CDR1 reads DFQATT; CDR2 reads SNEGSKA (reference sequence). The CDR3 nucleotides read TGCAGTGCAATCGGACCGGGGGGGTTTTGCTTC. It yields the protein CSAIGPGGFCF.

This clonotype was counted a few times. This chain joins TRBV5-1 and TRBJ1-2; D gene ambiguous. The ends were cut back, 0 bases at V and 5 bases at J, with 11 bases in the middle. This CDR3 is built from 14 residues. The germline V gene has CDR1 SGHRS and CDR2 YFSETQ. CDR3 bases: TGCGCCAGCAGCTTGGATCTGGGTCGGTATGGCTACACCTTC. Residues: CASSLDLGRYGYTF.

This clonotype was recorded many times. At one boundary the junction diverges from the germline segment, which might be a read error. This chain connects TRBV3-1 to TRBJ2-7, with 11 bases that match TRBD2. Germline values: CDR1 LGHDT, CDR2 YNNKEL (reference sequence). This CDR3 region has 16 residues. The CDR3 spells CASSQGPTSGAYEQYF. The CDR3 nucleotides are TGTGCCAGCAGTCAAGGGCCGACTAGCGGGGCCTACGAGCAGTACTTC.

This clonotype was seen at least ten times. The rearrangement links TRBV16 to TRBJ2-5, with 9 bases matching TRBD1. This CDR3 contains 15 residues. V lost 2 bases, J lost 3 bases, and 4 bases stayed unmatched. The germline V gene encodes CDR1 KGHSY and CDR2 FQNENV. CDR3 sequence: CASSQLDRGKETQYF. In nucleotides, the CDR3 is TGTGCCAGCAGCCAACTGGACAGGGGAAAAGAGACCCAGTACTTC. Full variable domain (rest looked up from reference TRBV16 and TRBJ2-5): GEEVAQTPKHLVRGEGQKAKLYCAPIKGHSYVFWYQQVLKNEFKFLISFQNENVFDETGMPKERFSAKCLPNSPCSLEIQATKLEDSAVYFCASSQLDRGKETQYFGPGTRLLVL.

The chain has TRBV20-1 and TRBJ2-7, with D possibly called TRBD1 or TRBD2 (6 bases each). This CDR3 has 14 residues. The ends were cut back, 6 bases at V and 1 base at J, with 16 bases in the middle. Germline CDR1 and CDR2: DFQATT and SNEGSKA (reference sequence). The CDR3 coding sequence is TGCAGTGCCACAGGGACTCTACCATCCTACGAGCAGTACTTC. Amino acids: CSATGTLPSYEQYF.

Judged by abundance, this clonotype is large (0.1 to 1%). The V and J genes are TRBV4-1 and TRBJ1-1, with 11 bases that match TRBD1. This CDR3 contains 16 residues. The V segment lost 3 bases and the J segment 2 bases; nucleotides outside the gene matches: 5. The germline V gene has CDR1 MGHRA and CDR2 YSYEKL. The CDR3 sequence is CASSQGTGGSNTEAFF. Written as DNA, the CDR3 is TGCGCCAGCAGCCAGGGGACAGGGGGTTCAAACACTGAAGCTTTCTTT.

The chain links TRBV4-2 to TRBJ1-1, with no clear D. This CDR3 contains 18 residues. V was shortened by 0 bases and J by 2 bases, with 19 bases between the two germline ends. CDR1 LGHNA and CDR2 YNFKEQ come from the germline V gene. For the CDR3, the DNA is TGTGCCAGCAGCCAAGATTTATCCCCCCCATTATCCAACACTGAAGCTTTCTTT. It translates to CASSQDLSPPLSNTEAFF.

This clonotype was counted many times. Here the CDR3 DNA reads TGTGCCAGCAGTTTCCAGGGAGAAGCTTTCTTT. As protein: CASSFQGEAFF. The rearrangement uses TRBV6-6 and TRBJ1-1; maybe TRBD1 (5 bases). The V gene's germline CDR1 is MNHNY and CDR2 SVGAGI (reference sequence). This CDR3 is built from 11 residues. Trimming cost V 4 bases and J 8 bases, with 8 bases left between them.

There are many counts of this clonotype. The chain has TRBV10-1 and TRBJ2-3, with 12 bases fitting TRBD2. V shed 0 bases, J shed 4 bases, and the junction held 2 bases outside the gene matches. Germline CDR1 is WNHNN and CDR2 is SYGVQD (reference sequence). The CDR3 totals 16 residues. Written as DNA, the CDR3 is TGCGCCAGCAGTGAGTCTCTAGCGGGAGGGGCAGATACGCAGTATTTT. It is translated as CASSESLAGGADTQYF.

This clonotype was counted ten times or more. The V gene is TRBV20-1, the J gene TRBJ1-1, with 7 bases lining up with TRBD1. This CDR3 region has 13 residues. After removal of 2 bases from V and 4 bases from J, the junction contained 4 bases not matched to a gene. Germline V gene lookup returns CDR1 DFQATT and CDR2 SNEGSKA (reference sequence). The CDR3 DNA sequence: TGCAGTGCTAGATATCAGGGGGTCACTGAAGCTTTCTTT. It is translated as CSARYQGVTEAFF.

This clonotype was seen at least ten times. The genes are TRBV4-1 and TRBJ2-2; maybe TRBD2 (5 bases). The V and J ends lost 6 bases and 7 bases respectively, with 9 bases between them. This CDR3 comprises 12 residues. Germline V gene lookup returns CDR1 MGHRA and CDR2 YSYEKL. DNA of the CDR3: TGCGCCAGCAGGGGAGCTGGCGGGGAGCTGTTTTTT. Translating gives CASRGAGGELFF.

The sample holds a few counts of this clonotype. The chain carries TRBV5-4 and TRBJ2-7; TRBD2 aligns across 9 bases. Germline values: CDR1 SGHNT, CDR2 YYREEE (reference sequence). The CDR3 loop spans 15 amino acids. The junction had 8 bases not matched to a gene; V was cut back by 3 bases and J by 4 bases. The CDR3 DNA sequence: TGTGCCAGCAGCTGGAAGGGTAGCGGGGGATACGAGCAGTACTTC. It codes for CASSWKGSGGYEQYF. Drawing the rest from reference TRBV5-4 and TRBJ2-7, the complete variable domain is ETGVTQSPTHLIKTRGQQVTLRCSSQSGHNTVSWYQQALGQGPQFIFQYYREEENGRGNFPPRFSGLQFPNYSSELNVNALELDDSALYLCASSWKGSGGYEQYFGPGTRLTVT.

Many counts were recorded for this clonotype. The chain is built from TRBV3-1 and TRBJ1-1, with D hard to call. Looked up from germline, CDR1 is LGHDT and CDR2 is YNNKEL (reference sequence). V was shortened by 5 bases and J by 8 bases, with 6 bases between the two germline ends. The CDR3 consists of 10 residues. CDR3 amino acids: CASSGREAFF. In DNA, the CDR3 is TGTGCCAGCAGCGGTAGGGAAGCTTTCTTT.

This clonotype was seen ten or more times. The gene calls are TRBV15 and TRBJ2-1; perhaps TRBD2 as D (5 bases). Germline V gene lookup returns CDR1 LNHNV and CDR2 YYDKDF (reference sequence). This CDR3 spans 15 amino acids. V gave up 0 bases and J gave up 3 bases, with 9 bases separating them. The DNA of the CDR3 is TGTGCCACCAGCAGAGAGGACGGGGTCTACAATGAGCAGTTCTTC. This codes for CATSREDGVYNEQFF.

Many counts were recorded for this clonotype. This sequence joins TRBV5-1 and TRBJ2-7; 9 nucleotides align to TRBD2. Trimming took 5 bases from V and 1 from J; bases not matched to a gene: 7. This CDR3 comprises 15 residues. CDR1 and CDR2 (germline): SGHRS, YFSETQ. The CDR3, as DNA: TGCGCCAGCAGGGTCGGGGCGGGAGGGTCCTACGAGCAGTACTTC. This sequence encodes CASRVGAGGSYEQYF.

This clonotype was counted a few times. The rearrangement joins TRBV30 to TRBJ2-2; D not certain. The CDR3 consists of 13 residues. The germline V and J ends were trimmed by 2 bases and 5 bases, with 9 bases remaining between them. Germline V gene sequence: CDR1 GTSNPN, CDR2 SVGIG (reference sequence). The CDR3: CAWSFIKTGELFF. Written as DNA, the CDR3 is TGTGCCTGGAGTTTCATTAAAACCGGGGAGCTGTTTTTT.